Below are 9 T cell receptor beta chains sequenced from a single sample in a study of cytomegalovirus exposure and HLA in healthy donors. Use of 60 Vbeta and 13 Jbeta primers characterized the PCR. The assay was immunoSEQ multiplex PCR, and TCRdb's table has in-frame clones only and misses some. The profile shows 100,000 or so clones, 70% to 85% of them singletons. The source material was PBMCs. All receptors come from a man aged 35 to 55 in good health and CMV-seropositive.

The J gene is TRBJ2-7, the V gene TRBV28, with D possibly matching TRBD1 (5 bases). CDR3 length: 14 amino acids. Per the germline V gene, CDR1 is MDHEN and CDR2 is SYDVKM. Trimming cost V 5 bases and J 2 bases, with 13 bases left between them. This CDR3 is CASSLSGFPYEQYF. In nucleotides, the CDR3 is TGTGCCAGCAGTCTTTCAGGGTTCCCCTACGAGCAGTACTTC.

This clone has a single count. The genes are TRBV7-6 and TRBJ2-2; 9 bases fit TRBD1. This CDR3 spans 18 amino acids. Losses at the gene ends were 2 bases for V and 0 bases for J; bases not matched to a gene: 7. Germline V gene sequence: CDR1 SGHVS, CDR2 FNYEAQ. This CDR3 reads CASSLSVRQGANTGELFF. The CDR3 DNA reads TGTGCCAGCAGCTTAAGCGTCAGACAGGGGGCGAACACCGGGGAGCTGTTTTTT.

The rearrangement links TRBV6-5 to TRBJ1-6; D is perhaps TRBD1 (5 bases). The V end lost 5 bases, the J end lost 14 bases, and 19 bases lay between the germline ends. CDR1 is MNHEY, CDR2 SVGAGI, per germline. This CDR3 is 14 amino acids long. DNA for the CDR3: TGTGCCAGCAGTCAGCAGCCCTCCCCAGGGACCCTCCACTTT. Its protein product is CASSQQPSPGTLHF.

Points on this clone: A read error may account for a junction end that differs from germline. Other nucleotide sequences in the sample specify the same CDR3. This sequence joins TRBV5-1 and TRBJ2-3; 8 bases line up with TRBD2. Germline loops: CDR1 SGHRS, CDR2 YFSETQ. The CDR3 extends over 20 amino acids. This CDR3 reads CASSLARGGLRLTSTDTQYF. The CDR3 nucleotides read TGCGCCAGCAGCTTGGCCCGGGGGGGGCTAAGGCTTACTAGCACAGATACGCAATATTTT.

Comment on this clone: One end of the junction is discordant with germline, which a read error may explain. The chain links TRBV7-7 to TRBJ2-1; 8 bases align to TRBD2. Germline V lookup: CDR1 SSHAT, CDR2 FNYEAQ (reference sequence). The CDR3 is made up of 13 amino acids. In DNA, the CDR3 is TGTGCTAGCAGTTCCGGGACTAGTAATGAGCAGTTCTTC. It translates to CASSSGTSNEQFF.

This sequence joins TRBV7-6 and TRBJ2-7, with D possibly being TRBD1 (6 bases). Germline lookup yields CDR1 SGHVS and CDR2 FNYEAQ. The CDR3 contains 15 residues. Trimming stripped 4 bases from V and 0 bases from J, with 13 bases between. CDR3 region: CASSYRQESSYEQYF. The CDR3 coding sequence is TGTGCCAGCAGCTACAGACAGGAAAGCTCCTACGAGCAGTACTTC.

J is TRBJ2-7 and V is TRBV4-3, with D unresolved. The V gene's germline CDR1 is LGHNA and CDR2 YSLEER. CDR3 size: 13 residues. V lost 2 bases, J lost 2 bases, and 7 bases lay in between. In DNA form, the CDR3 reads TGCGCCAGCAGCCAAAATCGGGCCTACGAGCAGTACTTC. This gives the protein CASSQNRAYEQYF.

This clone was detected once. The J gene is TRBJ1-2, the V gene TRBV7-9; tentative D call: TRBD1 (6 bases). V was cut by 1 base and J by 8 bases, with 20 bases left in between. The CDR3 consists of 16 residues. CDR1 is SEHNR and CDR2 is FQNEAQ in the germline V gene (reference sequence). CDR3 sequence reads: CASSLDWGRGREGYTF. The CDR3 DNA is TGTGCCAGCAGCTTAGATTGGGGCAGGGGACGAGAAGGCTACACCTTC. The full variable domain, with the rest looked up from reference TRBV7-9 and TRBJ1-2, is DTGVSQNPRHKITKRGQNVTFRCDPISEHNRLYWYRQTLGQGPEFLTYFQNEAQLEKSRLLSDRFSAERPKGSFSTLEIQRTEQGDSAMYLCASSLDWGRGREGYTFGSGTRLTVV.

The chain is built from TRBV5-6 and TRBJ2-2; 8 bases line up with TRBD1. V dropped 4 bases and J dropped 4; count of bases not matched to a gene: 9. In germline, CDR1 is SGHDT, CDR2 YYEEEE. The length of the CDR3 is 16 residues. CDR3 sequence: CASSRPTTGGTGELFF. The CDR3 DNA reads as TGTGCCAGCAGCCGACCAACTACAGGGGGCACCGGGGAGCTGTTTTTT.